The T cell receptor (beta chain) described here comes from a study of blood T cells in healthy people across ages (dated by TCRdb to 2015 to 2017). For the wider study: Template switching captured roughly one uniquely barcoded TCR beta cDNA molecule per two T cells in model experiments. Using deep sequencing normalized with unique cDNA molecular identifiers, the study measured how TCR beta repertoire diversity changes with age. The donors were split into four age groups: young (average about 15 years), middle-aged (roughly 39), aged (roughly 65) and long-lived (under 85). To avoid experimental bias, donors of different ages were distributed randomly across sequencing lanes. For two donors (one aged 18 to 29 and one aged 80 or older), the study analyzed two additional independent replicas of 1 million unique cDNA reads from the same blood draw.

The donors were about 40 Caucasian individuals from Russia, aged 6 to 90 years, who were systemically healthy. Each donor gave around 9 milliliters of peripheral blood, collected into EDTA-treated Vacutainer tubes. Ficoll-Paque density-gradient centrifugation was used to isolate PBMCs, with at least 7 million obtained per sample. Trizol reagent was used to extract total RNA from the PBMCs, yielding at least 6 micrograms per sample. Naive CD45RAhigh/CD27high T cell percentages were measured by flow cytometry on a PBMC aliquot from every donor. Notes on this clonotype: Which antigen it targets is not known. Per-base quality was not reported, and no clone a single base away is much larger than it.

The full study reports these points: Since profiling was done on bulk unsorted PBMCs, naive and antigen-experienced compartments could not be conclusively compared. The long-lived group showed more naive CD4+ T cells, fewer expanded clones and increased TCR diversity than the aged group, suggesting age selection. Because donor CMV infection status was unknown, age-related changes in expanded clonotypes were potentially confounded. Estimates of total diversity based on one million sequenced T cells were regarded as lower bounds and as underestimates. As age increased, observed TCR beta diversity per million T cells dropped in a roughly linear way, and a significant reduction was already evident by age 40. A strong correlation was found between observed TCR beta diversity and the percentage of naive T cells measured by flow cytometry.

Library creation used 5' RACE. TCRdb lists the instrument as Illumina HiSeq 2500. The second PCR ran for roughly 6 to 11 cycles and used a J-beta primer mix along with a sample-barcoded 5' primer. A template-switch 5' adaptor carrying 12 random nucleotides introduced a unique molecular identifier onto each TCR beta cDNA molecule. Each sample yielded at least 2.5 million CDR3-containing paired-end reads. First-strand cDNA was synthesized from all RNA with the Mint cDNA synthesis kit, primed by a TRBC-specific oligonucleotide. Following uracil-DNA glycosylase treatment, a first 18-cycle PCR with universal primers M1SS and BC2_uni_R was performed on all cDNA. The published analysis was carried out like this. For normalization, 1 million high-quality reads were randomly selected from each sample, with every read carrying a distinct molecular identifier. Reads with shared molecular identifiers were discarded instead of being binned into consensus sequences. MiTCR, with a Q25 quality threshold and the strictest error-elimination algorithm, was used for CDR3 identification, clonotype clustering and error correction. A nonparametric unseen species model with Euler transformation was used to estimate a lower bound on total TCR beta diversity. Through fastp at Q25 and MiXCR, TCRdb rebuilt clones from the public reads, retaining in-frame beta chains. Entries that share a CDR3 protein sequence are merged under the most common genes and DNA. TCRdb's processing, not the authors' own work, is the source of the V and J calls. Present in this sample are roughly 1.5 million distinct CDR3 sequences, about 42% of which were seen just once. 4% of the sample lies in the top ten.

CDR1 and CDR2 were assigned from the germline V gene (reference sequence) as DFQATT and SNEGSKA. From its cysteine to its phenylalanine, the CDR3 spans 13 amino acids. Only the CDR3 portion is preserved as DNA: 39 bases, with reading frame beginning at the first base. The receptor's source is a woman younger than 35 in good health. The V gene is TRBV20-1 and the J gene is TRBJ2-4; TRBD1 is a weak D gene call, 6 bases matching. The assigned J gene may be wrong: the sequence end matches TRBJ2-5 better. Sequenced sample: blood. The CDR3 loop reads CSATTGRGETQYF. In nucleotide form, the sequence is TGCAGTGCTACGACAGGAAGGGGAGAGACCCAGTACTTC.